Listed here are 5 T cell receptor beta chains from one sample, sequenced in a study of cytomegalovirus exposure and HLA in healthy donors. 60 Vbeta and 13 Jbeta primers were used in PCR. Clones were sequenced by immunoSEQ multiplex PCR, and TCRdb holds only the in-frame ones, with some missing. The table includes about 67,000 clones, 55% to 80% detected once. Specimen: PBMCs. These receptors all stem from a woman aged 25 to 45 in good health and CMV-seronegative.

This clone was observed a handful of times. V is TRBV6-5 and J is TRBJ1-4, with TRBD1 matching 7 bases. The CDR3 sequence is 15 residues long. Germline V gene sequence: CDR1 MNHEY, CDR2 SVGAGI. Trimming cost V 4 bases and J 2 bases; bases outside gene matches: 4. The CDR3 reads CASSSLQGTNEKLFF. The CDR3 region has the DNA TGTGCCAGCAGTTCCCTACAGGGGACTAATGAAAAACTGTTTTTT.

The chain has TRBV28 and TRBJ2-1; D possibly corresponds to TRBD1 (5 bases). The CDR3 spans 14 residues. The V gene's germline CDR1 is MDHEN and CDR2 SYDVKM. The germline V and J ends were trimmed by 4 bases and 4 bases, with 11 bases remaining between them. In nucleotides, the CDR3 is TGTGCCAGCAGTTCCTTAGGGGCGTACAATGAGCAGTTCTTC. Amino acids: CASSSLGAYNEQFF.

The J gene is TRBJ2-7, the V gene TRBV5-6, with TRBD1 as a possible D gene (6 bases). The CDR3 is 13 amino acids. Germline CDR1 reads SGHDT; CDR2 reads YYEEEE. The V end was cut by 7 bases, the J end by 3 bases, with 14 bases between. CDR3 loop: CASRDMRLYEQYF. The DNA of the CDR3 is TGTGCCAGCCGGGACATGCGACTCTACGAGCAGTACTTC.

The CDR3 DNA reads as TGCGCCAGCAGCGGTTTGGTAGATTCCACAGATACGCAGTATTTT. Its translation: CASSGLVDSTDTQYF. This rearrangement joins TRBV5-1 to TRBJ2-3; D unresolved. The CDR3 totals 15 residues. Deletions cut 4 bases from V and 2 bases from J, with 14 bases between. Germline V gene data show CDR1 as SGHRS and CDR2 as YFSETQ.

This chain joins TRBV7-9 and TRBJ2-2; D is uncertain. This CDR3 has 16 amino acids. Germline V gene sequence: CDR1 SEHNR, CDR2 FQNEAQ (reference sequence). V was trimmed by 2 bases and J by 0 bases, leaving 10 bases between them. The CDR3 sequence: CASSLTPHANTGELFF. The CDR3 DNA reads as TGTGCCAGCAGCTTAACCCCACACGCGAACACCGGGGAGCTGTTTTTT.